The 9 T cell receptor beta chains reported below all come from one sample, sequenced in a study of CD8+CD57+ T cells in acquired aplastic anemia. CDR3 and TCR beta VDJ profiling relied on a genomic DNA template. TCRdb used MiXCR to reprocess the reads, holding one entry per CDR3 protein. Of some 280,000 distinct CDR3 sequences in the sample, about 56% are singletons; the top ten hold 8%. The sample taken for sequencing was sorted CD4+, CD8+, or CD8+CD57+ T cells (not recorded which) from PBMCs. These receptors all stem from a human donor with severe aplastic anemia or a healthy control (not recorded which).

This clonotype has a handful of counts. The chain links TRBV27 to TRBJ1-1; 11 nucleotides align to TRBD1. Germline V gene data show CDR1 as MNHEY and CDR2 as SMNVEV (reference sequence). The CDR3 contains 15 residues. Losses at the gene ends were 6 bases for V and 7 bases for J; bases not matched to a gene: 10. The CDR3 reads CASSRPDRGLVEAFF. In DNA form, the CDR3 reads TGTGCCAGCAGCAGACCGGACAGGGGGCTTGTTGAAGCTTTCTTT.

This clonotype was found a few times. The J gene is TRBJ1-1, the V gene TRBV7-9; the match to TRBD1 covers 7 bases. The CDR3 is 15 residues long. Germline V gene lookup returns CDR1 SEHNR and CDR2 FQNEAQ (reference sequence). V lost 4 bases, J lost 0 bases, and 5 bases stayed unmatched. For the CDR3, the DNA is TGTGCCAGCAGCTCAAACAGGGGAATGAACACTGAAGCTTTCTTT. As protein: CASSSNRGMNTEAFF. Full variable domain (outside the CDR3, taken from reference TRBV7-9 and TRBJ1-1): DTGVSQNPRHKITKRGQNVTFRCDPISEHNRLYWYRQTLGQGPEFLTYFQNEAQLEKSRLLSDRFSAERPKGSFSTLEIQRTEQGDSAMYLCASSSNRGMNTEAFFGQGTRLTVV.

The J gene is TRBJ2-1, the V gene TRBV5-4, with TRBD2 matching 8 bases. The germline V gene has CDR1 SGHNT and CDR2 YYREEE (reference sequence). V lost 4 bases, J lost 11 bases, and 11 bases stayed unmatched. CDR3 length equals 14 residues. CDR3 sequence: CASSRGGSGAQQFF. CDR3 coding DNA: TGTGCCAGCAGCCGCGGGGGGTCGGGAGCTCAGCAGTTCTTC.

The chain employs TRBV27 and TRBJ1-2; D remains ambiguous. Germline V lookup: CDR1 MNHEY, CDR2 SMNVEV (reference sequence). This CDR3 has 13 amino acids. Deletions cut 5 bases from V and 8 bases from J, with 15 bases between. The CDR3 loop reads CASSLVPTGGYTF. The CDR3 region has the DNA TGTGCCAGCAGTCTGGTTCCGACGGGGGGCTACACCTTC.

This clonotype has ten or more counts. A read error may account for a junction end that differs from germline. The gene calls are TRBV25-1 and TRBJ1-1; D gene uncertain. CDR3 length equals 13 residues. The V gene's germline CDR1 is MGHDK and CDR2 SYGVNS. CDR3 region: CASSQYKNTEAFF. The DNA of the CDR3 is TGTGCCAGCAGTCAATACAAGAACACTGAAGCTTTCTTT. Variable domain in full (rest from reference TRBV25-1 and TRBJ1-1): EADIYQTPRYLVIGTGKKITLECSQTMGHDKMYWYQQDPGMELHLIHYSYGVNSTEKGDLSSESTVSRIRTEHFPLTLESARPSHTSQYLCASSQYKNTEAFFGQGTRLTVV.

J is TRBJ1-2 and V is TRBV7-8, with D perhaps matching TRBD1 (6 bases). Germline CDR1 SGHVS, CDR2 FQNEAQ. Trimming removed 0 bases from V and 6 bases from J, with 11 bases in between. The CDR3 contains 14 residues. The CDR3 region is CASSLAGGFDGYTF. CDR3 DNA: TGTGCCAGCAGCTTAGCAGGGGGTTTTGATGGCTACACCTTC. Full variable domain (missing parts from reference TRBV7-8 and TRBJ1-2): GAGVSQSPRYKVAKRGQDVALRCDPISGHVSLFWYQQALGQGPEFLTYFQNEAQLDKSGLPSDRFFAERPEGSVSTLKIQRTQQEDSAVYLCASSLAGGFDGYTFGSGTRLTVV.

The gene calls are TRBV20-1 and TRBJ1-5; TRBD1 might be the D (5 bases). The CDR3 loop spans 14 amino acids. Germline lookup yields CDR1 DFQATT and CDR2 SNEGSKA (reference sequence). V lost 0 bases, J lost 5 bases, and 11 bases lay in between. The CDR3 loop reads CSAREGGMHQPQHF. CDR3 bases: TGCAGTGCTAGAGAGGGGGGGATGCATCAGCCCCAGCATTTT.

The chain couples TRBV7-3 to TRBJ2-7, with TRBD2 matching 11 bases. From germline, CDR1 is SGHTA and CDR2 FQGTGA. The V and J ends lost 4 bases and 6 bases, in that order; junction bases with no gene match: 14. The CDR3 spans 17 residues. DNA of the CDR3: TGTGCCAGCAGCTCTGGACTAGCGGGCCCGGGGGCCGGCGAGCAGTACTTC. Protein sequence: CASSSGLAGPGAGEQYF.

The chain uses TRBV2 and TRBJ2-2; no clear D gene. Germline lookup yields CDR1 SNHLY and CDR2 FYNNEI. The CDR3 has 12 residues. V lost 7 bases and J lost 3, with 6 bases in between. In nucleotides, the CDR3 is TGTGCCAGCACCTCCTACACCGGGGAGCTGTTTTTT. Its translation is CASTSYTGELFF.